The TCR beta chain under discussion was sequenced for a study of T cell responses to AZD1222 COVID-19 vaccine. Study conclusions and caveats: Vaccine-associated CD4 TCRs spanned spike, dominant at 160-218 and 743-854. Donors were chiefly white British, with a greater number of females, and clonal diversity was perhaps underestimated.

Germline trimming cut 4 bases from V and 8 bases from J; bases unmatched to any gene: 15. This CDR3 contains 16 residues. Germline loops: CDR1 SGHDT, CDR2 YYEEEE. Second doses at about 4 or about 12 weeks were pooled. Only in-frame clones appear in the TCRdb table, and some are missing; sequencing was by immunoSEQ multiplex PCR. The repertoire has around 130,000 clones, over 75% of them found once; the top ten carry around 5%. Concerning this clone: Antigen: not known.

The chain recombines TRBV5-6 with TRBJ1-2; 9 bases map to TRBD1. The sequence was collected from an adult who received the AZD1222 COVID-19 vaccine. The sample was peripheral blood, taken 28 days after the second AZD1222 dose. In DNA, the CDR3 is TGTGCCAGCAGCCAACCCCGGGACAGGGATCTTTCCGGCTACACCTTC. It translates to CASSQPRDRDLSGYTF.